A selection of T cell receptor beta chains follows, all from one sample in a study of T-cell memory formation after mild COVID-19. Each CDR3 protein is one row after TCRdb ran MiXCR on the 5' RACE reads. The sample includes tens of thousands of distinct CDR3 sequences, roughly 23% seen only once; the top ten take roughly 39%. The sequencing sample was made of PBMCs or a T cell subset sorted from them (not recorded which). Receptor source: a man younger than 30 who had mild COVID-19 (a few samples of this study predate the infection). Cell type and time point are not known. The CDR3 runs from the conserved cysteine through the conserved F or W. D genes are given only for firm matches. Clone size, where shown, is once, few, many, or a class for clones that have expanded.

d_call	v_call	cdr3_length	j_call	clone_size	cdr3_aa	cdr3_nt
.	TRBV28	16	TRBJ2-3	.	CASSLSASGMGDTQYF	TGTGCCAGCAGTTTATCTGCTTCCGGCATGGGAGATACGCAGTATTTT
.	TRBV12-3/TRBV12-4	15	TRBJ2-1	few	CASSPQDLGYNEQFF	TGTGCCAGCAGTCCACAGGACCTAGGTTACAATGAGCAGTTCTTC
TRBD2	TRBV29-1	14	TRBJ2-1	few	CSIAFSGVENEQFF	TGCAGTATTGCCTTTAGCGGGGTTGAAAATGAGCAGTTCTTC
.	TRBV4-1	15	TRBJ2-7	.	CASSHETPGPYEQYF	TGCGCCAGCAGCCATGAAACCCCCGGACCCTACGAGCAGTACTTC
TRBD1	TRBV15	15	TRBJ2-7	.	CATSTARQGAYEQYF	TGTGCCACCAGCACAGCTCGACAGGGGGCCTACGAGCAGTACTTC
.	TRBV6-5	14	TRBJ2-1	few	CASSQTSGPGEQFF	TGTGCCAGCAGCCAAACATCAGGCCCGGGTGAGCAGTTCTTC
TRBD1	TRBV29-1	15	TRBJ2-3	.	CSTPGDRSTTDTQYF	TGCAGCACCCCGGGGGACAGGTCGACCACAGATACGCAGTATTTT
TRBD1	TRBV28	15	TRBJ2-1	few	CASSSGQGINNEQFF	TGTGCCAGCAGTTCGGGACAGGGGATCAACAATGAGCAGTTCTTC
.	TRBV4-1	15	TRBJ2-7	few	CASSQPGTGIGEQYF	TGCGCCAGCAGCCAACCGGGAACAGGGATAGGCGAGCAGTACTTC
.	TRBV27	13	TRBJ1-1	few	CASSSWTNTEAFF	TGTGCCAGCAGTTCGTGGACGAACACTGAAGCTTTCTTT
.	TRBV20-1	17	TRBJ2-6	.	CSASAGTASSGANVLTF	TGCAGTGCTAGCGCCGGGACTGCCAGCTCTGGGGCCAACGTCCTGACTTTC
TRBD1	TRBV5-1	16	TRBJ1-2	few	CASRMRGYRGIGGYTF	TGCGCCAGCAGGATGAGGGGATACAGGGGGATCGGCGGCTACACCTTC
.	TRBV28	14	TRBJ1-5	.	CASSFAESNQPQHF	TGTGCCAGCAGTTTTGCAGAAAGCAATCAGCCCCAGCATTTT
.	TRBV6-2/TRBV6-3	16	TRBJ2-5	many	CASSPRQGADQETQYF	TGTGCCAGCAGTCCCCGGCAGGGTGCGGACCAAGAGACCCAGTACTTC
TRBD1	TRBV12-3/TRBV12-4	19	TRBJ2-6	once	CASSLGGQGDSSGANVLTF	TGTGCCAGCAGTTTAGGCGGACAGGGGGATTCCTCTGGGGCCAACGTCCTGACTTTC
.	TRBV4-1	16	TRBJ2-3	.	CASSLSRGSSTDTQYF	TGCGCCAGCAGCCTAAGTCGGGGGTCCTCCACAGATACGCAGTATTTT
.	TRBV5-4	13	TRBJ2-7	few	CASSLGGSGEQYF	TGTGCCAGCAGCTTGGGGGGCAGCGGGGAGCAGTACTTC
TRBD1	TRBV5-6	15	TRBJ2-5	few	CASSSIETGGETQYF	TGTGCCAGCAGCTCGATCGAGACAGGGGGAGAGACCCAGTACTTC
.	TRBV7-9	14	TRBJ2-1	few	CASSLEQVYNEQFF	TGTGCCAGCAGCTTAGAACAGGTTTACAATGAGCAGTTCTTC
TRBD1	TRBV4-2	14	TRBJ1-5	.	CASSQGQSNQPQHF	TGTGCCAGCAGCCAGGGACAGTCTAATCAGCCCCAGCATTTT
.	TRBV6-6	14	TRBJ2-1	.	CASRVGSSYNEQFF	TGTGCCAGCAGGGTCGGGAGCTCCTACAATGAGCAGTTCTTC
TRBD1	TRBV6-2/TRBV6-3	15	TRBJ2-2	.	CASSYVQGVSGELFF	TGTGCCAGCAGTTACGTACAGGGGGTCTCCGGGGAGCTGTTTTTT
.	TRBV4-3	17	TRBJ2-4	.	CASSQDLGSPAQNIQYF	TGCGCCAGCAGCCAAGATTTGGGTTCGCCTGCGCAAAACATTCAGTACTTC
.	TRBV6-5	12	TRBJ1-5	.	CASSTRGRPQHF	TGTGCCAGCAGTACAAGGGGGAGGCCCCAGCATTTT
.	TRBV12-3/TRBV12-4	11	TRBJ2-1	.	CASSLRREQFF	TGTGCCAGCAGTTTACGGCGGGAGCAGTTCTTC
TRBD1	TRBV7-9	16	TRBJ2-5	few	CASSLGRDRGLETQYF	TGTGCCAGCAGCTTGGGCCGAGACAGGGGTTTGGAGACCCAGTACTTC
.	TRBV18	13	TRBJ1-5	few	CASSSGSNQPQHF	TGTGCCAGCTCCTCTGGTAGCAATCAGCCCCAGCATTTT
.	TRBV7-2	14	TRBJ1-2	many	CASSPPGVDNGYTF	TGTGCCAGCAGCCCCCCCGGCGTGGACAATGGCTACACCTTC
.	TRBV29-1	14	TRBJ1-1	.	CSVVGTEMNTEALF	TGCAGCGTTGTAGGGACCGAAATGAACACTGAAGCTTTATTT
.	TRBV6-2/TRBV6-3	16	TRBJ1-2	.	CASSYSILGSYYGYTF	TGTGCCAGCAGTTACTCGATATTGGGCAGTTACTATGGCTACACCTTC
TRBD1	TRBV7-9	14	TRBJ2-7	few	CASSQQGARDEQYF	TGTGCCAGCAGCCAACAGGGGGCAAGGGACGAGCAGTACTTC
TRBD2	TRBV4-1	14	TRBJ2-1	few	CASSFGLAGNEQFF	TGCGCCAGCAGCTTTGGACTAGCGGGGAATGAGCAGTTCTTC
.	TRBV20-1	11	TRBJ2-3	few	CSALDETSQYF	TGCAGTGCTCTCGACGAAACTTCGCAGTATTTT
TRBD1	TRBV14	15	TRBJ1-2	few	CASSQEGQGDYGYTF	TGTGCCAGCAGCCAAGAAGGACAGGGGGACTATGGCTACACCTTC
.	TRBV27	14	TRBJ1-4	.	CASGLTATNEKLFF	TGTGCCAGCGGGCTTACGGCAACTAATGAAAAACTGTTTTTT
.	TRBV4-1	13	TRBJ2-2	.	CASTRSSTGELFF	TGCGCCAGCACTAGGTCGAGCACCGGGGAGCTGTTTTTT
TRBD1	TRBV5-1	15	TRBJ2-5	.	CASSVRTGWEETQYF	TGCGCCAGCAGCGTCCGGACAGGTTGGGAAGAGACCCAGTACTTC
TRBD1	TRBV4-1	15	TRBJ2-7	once	CASSQVGDSSYEQYF	TGCGCCAGCAGCCAAGTAGGGGACAGCTCCTACGAGCAGTACTTC